A single sample is the source of the 14 T cell receptor beta chains below, sequenced in a study of CD8+ T cells in alopecia areata. Treatment indicated: oral pan-JAK inhibitor, 5-10 mg twice daily. Extracted RNA was reverse transcribed into cDNA, the sequencing template. The method was immunoSEQ multiplex PCR; TCRdb's version includes in-frame clones alone and lacks a portion of them. Here the sample spans about 160,000 clones, around 60% being singletons. This sample comprised CD4+ T cells sorted from blood, obtained at week 24, from a patient treated with tofacitinib. These receptors were obtained from a human donor with alopecia areata.

This chain links TRBV29-1 with TRBJ2-3; 9 bases map to TRBD1. Germline trimming cut 6 bases from V and 3 bases from J; bases unmatched to any gene: 10. Germline CDR1 SQVTM, CDR2 ANQGSEA. This CDR3 region has 15 residues. The DNA of the CDR3 is TGCAGCGTCAGTCGGACAGGGGCGGGGACAGATACGCAGTATTTT. Protein product: CSVSRTGAGTDTQYF.

The CDR3 reads CASSLVTEAFF. The CDR3 DNA follows: TGTGCCAGCAGCTTGGTCACTGAAGCTTTCTTT. V and J are TRBV5-5 and TRBJ1-1, with D hard to call. Germline V gene data show CDR1 as SGHKS and CDR2 as YYEKEE (reference sequence). V was pared by 0 bases and J by 4 bases, with 1 base between. This CDR3 is built from 11 residues.

The chain links TRBV18 to TRBJ2-2; 7 bases fit TRBD1. The junction had 0 bases not matched to a gene; V was cut back by 2 bases and J by 0 bases. CDR3 size: 15 residues. CDR1 and CDR2 (germline): KGHSH, LQKENI. The CDR3 DNA reads as TGTGCCAGCTCACCAGGGACAGCGAACACCGGGGAGCTGTTTTTT. Protein product: CASSPGTANTGELFF.

V and J are TRBV2 and TRBJ2-5, with D maybe TRBD1 (5 bases). CDR3 length equals 13 residues. Trimming removed 7 bases at V and 2 bases at J, with 11 bases between. Germline V gives CDR1 SNHLY, CDR2 FYNNEI. The CDR3 loop is CASNRDRQETQYF. CDR3 in DNA: TGTGCCAGCAATAGAGACAGACAAGAGACCCAGTACTTC.

The chain uses TRBV27 and TRBJ1-5; 9 bases map to TRBD1. CDR3 size: 17 residues. J lost 6 bases, V lost 1 base, and 10 bases had no gene match. Germline V CDR1 and CDR2: MNHEY, SMNVEV (reference sequence). The DNA of the CDR3 is TGTGCCAGCAGTTTATTTATGGGGGGACAGGGCGGTCAGCCCCAGCATTTT. Its translation is CASSLFMGGQGGQPQHF.

The chain has TRBV5-1 and TRBJ2-5, with TRBD1 as a possible D gene (6 bases). The CDR3 loop spans 14 amino acids. Trimming shortened V by 3 bases and J by 0 bases, and 9 bases separated the two germline ends. Germline V gene data show CDR1 as SGHRS and CDR2 as YFSETQ. The CDR3 here is CASSWDNYQETQYF. CDR3 sequence (DNA): TGCGCCAGCAGCTGGGACAACTACCAAGAGACCCAGTACTTC.

The chain's CDR3 is CASSEYLSGTYNEQFF. The CDR3 DNA is TGTGCCAGCAGTGAATATCTCTCGGGAACCTACAATGAGCAGTTCTTC. The chain recombines TRBV25-1 with TRBJ2-1; a possible D gene is TRBD2 (5 bases). Per germline, CDR1 MGHDK and CDR2 SYGVNS. The CDR3 is made up of 16 amino acids. Trimming pared 0 bases from V and 2 bases from J, leaving 11 bases between.

This clone occurred a few times. The chain has TRBV25-1 and TRBJ2-1; no clear D gene. Per the germline V gene, CDR1 is MGHDK and CDR2 is SYGVNS. This CDR3 contains 11 residues. The V and J ends lost 6 bases and 3 bases respectively, with 3 bases between them. The chain's CDR3 is CASRSYNEQFF. The CDR3 DNA follows: TGTGCCAGCAGGAGCTACAATGAGCAGTTCTTC. The full variable domain, completed using reference TRBV25-1 and TRBJ2-1, is EADIYQTPRYLVIGTGKKITLECSQTMGHDKMYWYQQDPGMELHLIHYSYGVNSTEKGDLSSESTVSRIRTEHFPLTLESARPSHTSQYLCASRSYNEQFFGPGTRLTVL.

The chain recombines TRBV7-2 with TRBJ2-7; TRBD2 is a possible D gene (6 bases). The CDR3 is 14 residues long. CDR1 is SGHTA, CDR2 FQGNSA, per germline. V gave up 5 bases and J gave up 2 bases, with 13 bases separating them. In DNA form, the CDR3 reads TGTGCCAGCAGCCTCAGGCGGGGACCCTACGAGCAGTACTTC. Its translation is CASSLRRGPYEQYF.

This clone was seen only a few times. Other DNA sequences in this sample translate to the same CDR3. In DNA form, the CDR3 reads TGTGCCTGGAGGGGACAGGGGGGATCACCCCTCCACTTT. It is translated as CAWRGQGGSPLHF. The chain combines TRBV30 with TRBJ1-6, with TRBD1 matching over 11 bases. The CDR3 is made up of 13 amino acids. Germline CDR1 GTSNPN, CDR2 SVGIG (reference sequence). The V and J ends lost 3 bases and 10 bases, in that order; junction bases with no gene match: 2.

This clone was counted only a few times. J is TRBJ2-5 and V is TRBV30; D unclear. The CDR3 runs 11 residues. The V end lost 7 bases, the J end lost 4 bases, and 10 bases lay between the germline ends. From germline, CDR1 is GTSNPN and CDR2 SVGIG (reference sequence). CDR3 nucleotides: TGTGCCTATGGATTAGGAGAGACCCAGTACTTC. Residues: CAYGLGETQYF.

The V gene is TRBV9, the J gene TRBJ2-3; TRBD1 agrees at 8 bases. In germline, CDR1 is SGDLS, CDR2 YYNGEE. The CDR3 spans 17 residues. V lost 0 bases to trimming and J lost 2 bases; unmatched junction nucleotides: 8. Here the CDR3 DNA reads TGTGCCAGCAGCGTAGGGGCAGGGGGCCTGGTCACAGATACGCAGTATTTT. This codes for CASSVGAGGLVTDTQYF.

The chain couples TRBV9 to TRBJ1-2, with 7 bases identical to TRBD1. The CDR3 extends over 14 amino acids. The trim removed 3 bases at V and 7 bases at J, leaving 9 bases unmatched. From germline, CDR1 is SGDLS and CDR2 YYNGEE. CDR3: CASSDPDRASGYTF. The CDR3 nucleotides are TGTGCCAGCAGCGACCCAGACAGGGCGAGTGGCTACACCTTC.

This clone was counted between two and nine times. The rearrangement joins TRBV7-2 to TRBJ2-1; TRBD2 agrees at 12 bases. This CDR3 spans 16 amino acids. Germline V gene data show CDR1 as SGHTA and CDR2 as FQGNSA. Germline trimming cut 5 bases from V and 0 bases from J; bases unmatched to any gene: 2. The CDR3 region has the DNA TGTGCCAGCAGCAAGACTAGCGGGGGCTCCTACAATGAGCAGTTCTTC. It yields the protein CASSKTSGGSYNEQFF.